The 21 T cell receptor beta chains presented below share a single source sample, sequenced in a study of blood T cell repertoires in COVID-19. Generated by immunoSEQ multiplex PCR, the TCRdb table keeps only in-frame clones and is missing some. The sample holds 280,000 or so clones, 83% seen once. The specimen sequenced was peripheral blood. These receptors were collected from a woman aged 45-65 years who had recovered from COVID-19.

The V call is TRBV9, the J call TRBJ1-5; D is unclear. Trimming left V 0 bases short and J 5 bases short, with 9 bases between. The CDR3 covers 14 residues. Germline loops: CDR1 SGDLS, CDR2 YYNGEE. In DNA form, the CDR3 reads TGTGCCAGCAGCGTAGGGGCAGGCCATCAGCCCCAGCATTTT. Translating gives CASSVGAGHQPQHF.

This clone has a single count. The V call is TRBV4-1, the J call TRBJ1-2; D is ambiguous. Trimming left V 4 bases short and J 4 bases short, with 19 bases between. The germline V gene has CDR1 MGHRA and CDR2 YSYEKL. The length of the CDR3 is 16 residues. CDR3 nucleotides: TGCGCCAGCAGCCTGATCTATGTGGTTGAGAGCTATGGCTACACCTTC. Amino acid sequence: CASSLIYVVESYGYTF.

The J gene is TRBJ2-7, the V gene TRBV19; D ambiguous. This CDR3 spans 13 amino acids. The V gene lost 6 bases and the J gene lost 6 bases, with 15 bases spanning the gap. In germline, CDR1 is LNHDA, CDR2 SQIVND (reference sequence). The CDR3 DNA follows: TGTGCCAGTAGCTCGACAAATATAGGCGAGCAGTACTTC. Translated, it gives CASSSTNIGEQYF.

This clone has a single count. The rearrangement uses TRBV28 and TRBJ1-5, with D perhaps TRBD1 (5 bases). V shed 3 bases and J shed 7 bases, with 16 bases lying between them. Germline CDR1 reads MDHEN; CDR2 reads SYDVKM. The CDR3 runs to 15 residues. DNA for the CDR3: TGTGCCAGCAGTTTGTCAGGGTTTGTTGAGCAGCCCCAGCATTTT. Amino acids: CASSLSGFVEQPQHF.

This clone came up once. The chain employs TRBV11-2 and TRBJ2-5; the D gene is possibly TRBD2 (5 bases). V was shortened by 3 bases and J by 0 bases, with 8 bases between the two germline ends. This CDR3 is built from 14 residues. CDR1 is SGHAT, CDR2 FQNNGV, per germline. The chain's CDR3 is CASSLQRYQETQYF. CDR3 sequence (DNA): TGTGCCAGCAGCTTGCAGCGGTACCAAGAGACCCAGTACTTC.

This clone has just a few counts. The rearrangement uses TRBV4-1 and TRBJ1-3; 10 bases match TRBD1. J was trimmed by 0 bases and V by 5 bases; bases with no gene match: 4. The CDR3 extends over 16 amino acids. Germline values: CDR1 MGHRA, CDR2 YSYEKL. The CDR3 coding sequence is TGCGCCAGCAGCGTAAGACAGGGGGCCTCTGGAAACACCATATATTTT. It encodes CASSVRQGASGNTIYF.

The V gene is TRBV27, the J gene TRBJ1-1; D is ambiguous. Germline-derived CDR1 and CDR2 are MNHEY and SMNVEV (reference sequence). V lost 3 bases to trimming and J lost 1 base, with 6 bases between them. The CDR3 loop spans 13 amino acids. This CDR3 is CASSFNKNTEAFF. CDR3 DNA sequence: TGTGCCAGCAGTTTTAACAAGAACACTGAAGCTTTCTTT.

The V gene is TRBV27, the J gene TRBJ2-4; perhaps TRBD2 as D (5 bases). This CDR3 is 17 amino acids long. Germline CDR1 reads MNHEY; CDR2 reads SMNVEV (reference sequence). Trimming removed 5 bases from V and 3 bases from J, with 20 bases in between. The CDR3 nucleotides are TGTGCCAGCAGTCTTACGTTCTACAATGGAGGCAAAAACATTCAGTACTTC. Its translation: CASSLTFYNGGKNIQYF.

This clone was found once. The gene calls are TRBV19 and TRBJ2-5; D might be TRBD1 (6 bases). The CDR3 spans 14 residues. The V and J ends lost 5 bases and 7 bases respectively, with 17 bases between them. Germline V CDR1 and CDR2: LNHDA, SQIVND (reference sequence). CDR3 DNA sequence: TGTGCCAGTAGTTCGCTGACAGGCGCAGGGACCCAGTACTTC. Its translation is CASSSLTGAGTQYF.

The CDR3 protein is CAWSLGHSKTQYF. DNA of the CDR3: TGTGCCTGGAGCCTGGGACACTCTAAGACCCAGTACTTC. The chain combines TRBV30 with TRBJ2-5; tentatively, D is TRBD1 (6 bases). Germline V gives CDR1 GTSNPN, CDR2 SVGIG (reference sequence). V was pared by 3 bases and J by 6 bases, with 14 bases between. This CDR3 has 13 amino acids.

DNA of the CDR3: TGTGCCAGCACTACAACTGACAGTTACAATGAGCAGTTCTTC. Encoded protein: CASTTTDSYNEQFF. The chain employs TRBV27 and TRBJ2-1; weak D call: TRBD1 (5 bases). The germline V gene has CDR1 MNHEY and CDR2 SMNVEV (reference sequence). The CDR3 is 14 amino acids. The V gene lost 7 bases and the J gene lost 4 bases, with 14 bases spanning the gap.

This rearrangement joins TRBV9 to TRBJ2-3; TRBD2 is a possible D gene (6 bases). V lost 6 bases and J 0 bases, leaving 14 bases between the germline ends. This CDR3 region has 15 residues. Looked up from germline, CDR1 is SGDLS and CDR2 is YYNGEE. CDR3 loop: CASTASGFSTDTQYF. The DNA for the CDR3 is TGTGCCAGCACCGCCAGCGGGTTCAGCACAGATACGCAGTATTTT. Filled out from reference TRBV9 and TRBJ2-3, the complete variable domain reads DSGVTQTPKHLITATGQRVTLRCSPRSGDLSVYWYQQSLDQGLQFLIQYYNGEERAKGNILERFSAQQFPDLHSELNLSSLELGDSALYFCASTASGFSTDTQYFGPGTRLTVL.

Written as DNA, the CDR3 is TGTGCCAGCAGCTTAGTAAACGTGGGGGCTTACAATGAGCAGTTCTTC. Translated, it gives CASSLVNVGAYNEQFF. The chain has TRBV11-2 and TRBJ2-1, with a weak D call TRBD1 (6 bases). The CDR3 totals 16 residues. Germline CDR1 and CDR2: SGHAT and FQNNGV. Trimming cost V 1 base and J 4 bases, with 14 bases left between them. Complete variable domain (other parts from reference TRBV11-2 and TRBJ2-1): EAGVAQSPRYKIIEKRQSVAFWCNPISGHATLYWYQQILGQGPKLLIQFQNNGVVDDSQLPKDRFSAERLKGVDSTLKIQPAKLEDSAVYLCASSLVNVGAYNEQFFGPGTRLTVL.

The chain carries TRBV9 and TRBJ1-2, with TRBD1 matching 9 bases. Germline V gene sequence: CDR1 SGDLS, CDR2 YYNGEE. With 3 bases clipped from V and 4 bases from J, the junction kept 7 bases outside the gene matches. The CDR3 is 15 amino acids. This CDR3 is CASSAGTGPFYGYTF. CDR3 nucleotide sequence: TGTGCCAGCAGCGCCGGGACAGGGCCCTTCTATGGCTACACCTTC.

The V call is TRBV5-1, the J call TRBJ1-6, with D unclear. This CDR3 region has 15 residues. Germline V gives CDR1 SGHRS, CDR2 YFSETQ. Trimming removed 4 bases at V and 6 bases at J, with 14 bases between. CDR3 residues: CASSADILGNSPLHF. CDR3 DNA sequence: TGCGCCAGCAGCGCCGACATTCTGGGTAATTCACCCCTCCACTTT.

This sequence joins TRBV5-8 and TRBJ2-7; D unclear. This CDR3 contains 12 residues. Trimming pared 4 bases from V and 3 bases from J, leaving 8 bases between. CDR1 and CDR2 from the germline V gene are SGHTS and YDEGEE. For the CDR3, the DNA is TGTGCCAGCAGCGTCTATCGCTACGAGCAGTACTTC. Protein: CASSVYRYEQYF.

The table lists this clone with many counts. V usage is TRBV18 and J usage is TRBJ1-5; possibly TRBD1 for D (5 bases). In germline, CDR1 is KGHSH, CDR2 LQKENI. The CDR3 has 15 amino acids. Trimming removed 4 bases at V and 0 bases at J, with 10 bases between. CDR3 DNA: TGTGCCAGCTCACGAGTAGGGGATAGCAATCAGCCCCAGCATTTT. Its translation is CASSRVGDSNQPQHF.

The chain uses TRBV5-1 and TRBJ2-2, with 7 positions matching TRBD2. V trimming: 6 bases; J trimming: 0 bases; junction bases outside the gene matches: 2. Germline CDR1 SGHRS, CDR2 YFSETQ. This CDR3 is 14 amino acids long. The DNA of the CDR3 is TGCGCCAGCACTAGCGGTTCGAACACCGGGGAGCTGTTTTTT. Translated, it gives CASTSGSNTGELFF.

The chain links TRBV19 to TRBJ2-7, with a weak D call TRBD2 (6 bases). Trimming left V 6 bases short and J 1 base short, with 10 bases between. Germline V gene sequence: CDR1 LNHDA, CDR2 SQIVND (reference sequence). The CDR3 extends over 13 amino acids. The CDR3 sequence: CASSGTASYEQYF. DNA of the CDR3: TGTGCCAGTAGCGGGACTGCTTCCTACGAGCAGTACTTC.

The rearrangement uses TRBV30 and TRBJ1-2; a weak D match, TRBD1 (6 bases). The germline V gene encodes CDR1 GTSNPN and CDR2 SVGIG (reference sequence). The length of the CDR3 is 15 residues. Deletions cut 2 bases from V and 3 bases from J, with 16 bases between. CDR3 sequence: CAWSPPGTNHYGYTF. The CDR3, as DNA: TGTGCCTGGAGTCCCCCCGGGACAAATCACTATGGCTACACCTTC.

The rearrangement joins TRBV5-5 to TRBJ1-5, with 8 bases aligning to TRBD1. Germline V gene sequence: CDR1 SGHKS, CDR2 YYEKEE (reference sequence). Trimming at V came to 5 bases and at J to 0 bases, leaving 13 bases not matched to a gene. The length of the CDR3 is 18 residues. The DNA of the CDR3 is TGTGCCAGCAGTTCCGACAGGGGCGGCGGATATAGCAATCAGCCCCAGCATTTT. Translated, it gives CASSSDRGGGYSNQPQHF.